The clone carrying this T cell receptor beta chain has just a few counts. Its antigen is still unknown. These data belong to a study of identical twins. Broader study findings: Without tracking the same donors, conclusions rested on cross-sectional statistical analysis.

Germline-derived CDR1 and CDR2 are LGHDT and YNNKEL (reference sequence). Trimming stripped 5 bases from V and 0 bases from J, with 11 bases between. The CDR3 runs 14 residues. TCRdb passed the 5' RACE reads through MiXCR, listing each CDR3 protein once. The profile covers some 240,000 distinct CDR3 sequences, with about 8.3% appearing a single time and less than 4% taken by the ten largest. All of the donors were Caucasians in good health. These records were also assigned to another study, of yellow fever vaccine responses in identical twins.

The sequence was collected from a woman between 18 and 30 years old in good health. Material: CD8+ T cells sorted from blood. V gene TRBV3-1 combines with J gene TRBJ2-7; D unresolved. The CDR3 loop is CASSSMGSSYEQYF. The CDR3 DNA reads as TGTGCCAGCAGCTCAATGGGTAGCTCCTACGAGCAGTACTTC.